This T cell receptor (beta chain) was recorded in a study of T cell responses to AZD1222 COVID-19 vaccine. Study-level findings and limits: Targeting of unmutated variant regions was reportedly seen in nearly half of spike-specific TCRs. Two doses of AZD1222 preceded a rise in Spike-specific TCR breadth and depth. Just a handful of AZD1222 recipients were seropositive at baseline. Repertoires were collected only later (after the peak T cell response had occurred).

Sequencing used immunoSEQ multiplex PCR; TCRdb keeps in-frame clones, though not all of them. The data show 100,000 to 150,000 clones, about 90% seen once. V was cut by 2 bases and J by 1 base, with 5 bases left in between. CDR1 and CDR2 (germline): MRHNA, SNTAGT. This CDR3 has 13 residues. With respect to this clone: What it recognizes is unknown.

The input for sequencing was peripheral blood, taken on day 0 of MenACWY control vaccination. The sequence derives from an adult in good health. The chain uses TRBV6-4 and TRBJ1-1; D gene uncertain. CDR3 sequence reads: CASSDTGNTEAFF. CDR3 nucleotide sequence: TGTGCCAGCAGTGACACTGGGAACACTGAAGCTTTCTTT.